Included here is one TCR beta chain sequence, with context. Its antigen is not identified. PCR involved 60 Vbeta and 13 Jbeta primers. TCRdb's copy holds only in-frame clones and misses some; the assay was immunoSEQ multiplex PCR. The sample includes some 180,000 clones, about 80% seen only once; the top ten take around an eighth. The data were obtained in a study of cytomegalovirus exposure and HLA in healthy donors. The study's findings and limits: The availability of immune exposure information extended only to CMV serostatus. DRB1 had the most TCR associations and HLA-C the fewest, a later analysis found, with rates varying by HLA locus.

The germline CDR1 and CDR2 sequences are GTSNPN and SVGIG (reference sequence). Trimming took 0 bases from V and 5 from J, leaving 13 bases between them. This CDR3 spans 14 amino acids. The TCR originated in a woman in her twenties or thirties in good health and CMV-seropositive. Source material: PBMCs. V and J are TRBV30 and TRBJ1-2, with a weak D call TRBD1 (5 bases). CDR3 in DNA: TGTGCCTGGAGTGTAGGAGACAGATGGTATGGCTACACCTTC. This codes for CAWSVGDRWYGYTF.